A single sample is the source of the 24 T cell receptor beta chains below, sequenced in a study of cytomegalovirus exposure and HLA in healthy donors. 13 Jbeta primers and 60 Vbeta primers were used for the PCR. TCRdb's table, derived via immunoSEQ multiplex PCR, lists solely in-frame clones and lacks some. The profile covers about 200,000 clones, with over 80% appearing a single time and about 1.2% taken by the ten largest. The sample was PBMCs. These receptors all stem from a man aged 30 to 39 in good health and CMV-seronegative.

This clone has only one observation. V and J are TRBV6-4 and TRBJ1-6, with 7 bases lining up with TRBD1. Trimming at V came to 0 bases and at J to 5 bases, leaving 7 bases not matched to a gene. The CDR3 contains 17 residues. Germline CDR1 is MRHNA and CDR2 is SNTAGT. Here the CDR3 DNA reads TGTGCCAGCAGTGACTCAGGGGGCGATACCCATAATTCACCCCTCCACTTT. Translation gives CASSDSGGDTHNSPLHF.

The table lists this clone with a few counts. The J gene is TRBJ2-1, the V gene TRBV7-2; 10 bases are a match to TRBD2. This CDR3 has 17 amino acids. With V trimmed by 5 bases and J by 6 bases, 13 bases remained unmatched. Germline V lookup: CDR1 SGHTA, CDR2 FQGNSA. The CDR3 DNA is TGTGCCAGCAGCCGCAAGGGAAGCGGGGGGGCGATCAATGAGCAGTTCTTC. Its translation: CASSRKGSGGAINEQFF. Full variable domain (remainder filled in from reference TRBV7-2 and TRBJ2-1): GAGVSQSPSNKVTEKGKDVELRCDPISGHTALYWYRQSLGQGLEFLIYFQGNSAPDKSGLPSDRFSAERTGGSVSTLTIQRTQQEDSAVYLCASSRKGSGGAINEQFFGPGTRLTVL.

The gene calls are TRBV6-1 and TRBJ1-5; 7 bases match TRBD1. CDR3 length: 18 residues. Germline V gives CDR1 MNHNS, CDR2 SASEGT. V trimming: 0 bases; J trimming: 2 bases; junction bases outside the gene matches: 10. CDR3 nucleotide sequence: TGTGCCAGCAGTGAAGCCCCGACAGGGCATGCTGGCAATCAGCCCCAGCATTTT. It specifies CASSEAPTGHAGNQPQHF.

The chain recombines TRBV6-1 with TRBJ1-1; D is perhaps TRBD1 (6 bases). Germline V CDR1 and CDR2: MNHNS, SASEGT. V lost 3 bases, J lost 1 base, and 15 bases lay in between. The CDR3 runs 16 residues. In nucleotides, the CDR3 is TGTGCCAGCAGTGATCTTCGGGGCAGGGGGAACACTGAAGCTTTCTTT. This encodes CASSDLRGRGNTEAFF.

CDR3 nucleotide sequence: TGTGCCAGCCAATGGAACACTGAAGCTTTCTTT. Its protein is CASQWNTEAFF. The V gene is TRBV28, the J gene TRBJ1-1; D is unclear. Trimming cost V 8 bases and J 1 base, with 5 bases left between them. The CDR3 covers 11 residues. Germline loops: CDR1 MDHEN, CDR2 SYDVKM.

This sequence joins TRBV28 and TRBJ1-5; the D gene is possibly TRBD1 (5 bases). With 1 base removed from V and 6 bases from J, the gap between germline ends came to 19 bases. Germline-derived CDR1 and CDR2 are MDHEN and SYDVKM. The CDR3 runs to 17 residues. The DNA for the CDR3 is TGTGCCAGCAGTTTATCCGTGGGAAGGGGCTTCCCTCAGCCCCAGCATTTT. It encodes CASSLSVGRGFPQPQHF.

This sequence joins TRBV19 and TRBJ2-1; 7 bases line up with TRBD2. The CDR3 sequence is 16 residues long. With 6 bases clipped from V and 7 bases from J, the junction kept 15 bases outside the gene matches. Germline V lookup: CDR1 LNHDA, CDR2 SQIVND (reference sequence). In nucleotides, the CDR3 is TGTGCCAGTAGGCCCGTCCCTAGCGGACCCAATAATGAGCAGTTCTTC. It is translated as CASRPVPSGPNNEQFF.

CDR3 loop: CASSQDSGIGSTDTQYF. In nucleotides, the CDR3 is TGCGCCAGCAGCCAAGATTCAGGGATTGGGAGCACAGATACGCAGTATTTT. This chain links TRBV4-3 with TRBJ2-3; a possible D gene is TRBD1 (5 bases). CDR3 length equals 17 residues. Trimming cost V 0 bases and J 0 bases, with 13 bases left between them. In germline, CDR1 is LGHNA, CDR2 YSLEER.

The CDR3 DNA reads as TGTGCCAGCAGCGCGGACAGAGAGACCCAGTACTTC. Translated: CASSADRETQYF. V is TRBV7-2 and J is TRBJ2-5; tentatively, D is TRBD1 (6 bases). Germline V gene data show CDR1 as SGHTA and CDR2 as FQGNSA. This CDR3 comprises 12 residues. V lost 5 bases and J 4 bases, leaving 8 bases between the germline ends.

This clone was found a few times. The chain employs TRBV7-2 and TRBJ2-3, with TRBD2 matching over 12 bases. Germline V gives CDR1 SGHTA, CDR2 FQGNSA. The J segment lost 2 bases and the V segment lost 2 bases, leaving 5 bases of the junction unmatched. This CDR3 spans 17 amino acids. CDR3 in amino acids: CASSLRTSGEFTDTQYF. The CDR3 nucleotides are TGTGCCAGCAGCTTACGGACTAGCGGGGAATTCACAGATACGCAGTATTTT.

This chain uses TRBV28 with TRBJ2-2; D unclear. The V gene lost 6 bases and the J gene lost 9 bases, with 11 bases spanning the gap. Germline CDR1 is MDHEN and CDR2 is SYDVKM. This CDR3 region has 12 residues. The CDR3 DNA sequence: TGTGCCAGCAGCCCCGGTCCCCGGGAGCTGTTTTTT. Amino acid sequence: CASSPGPRELFF.

This chain joins TRBV7-2 and TRBJ1-1, with TRBD1 as a possible D gene (5 bases). CDR1 is SGHTA, CDR2 FQGNSA, per germline. The CDR3 totals 15 residues. V was cut by 6 bases and J by 5 bases, with 19 bases left in between. CDR3 protein: CASRRDFQKRTEAFF. CDR3 bases: TGTGCCAGCAGGCGGGACTTCCAGAAACGGACTGAAGCTTTCTTT.

V and J are TRBV7-2 and TRBJ1-4; 7 bases are shared with TRBD1. Germline V gene lookup returns CDR1 SGHTA and CDR2 FQGNSA. With 2 bases clipped from V and 4 bases from J, the junction kept 16 bases outside the gene matches. The CDR3 runs 19 residues. CDR3 DNA sequence: TGTGCCAGCAGCTTAAAACCGGGACAGAAAAGGGGGCGTAATGAAAAACTGTTTTTT. Protein: CASSLKPGQKRGRNEKLFF.

This clone came up once. The chain joins TRBV20-1 to TRBJ2-7; 7 bases are shared with TRBD2. Germline CDR1 reads DFQATT; CDR2 reads SNEGSKA (reference sequence). V trimming: 8 bases; J trimming: 6 bases; junction bases outside the gene matches: 7. This CDR3 is 11 amino acids long. The CDR3 loop is CSSQSGAEQYF. For the CDR3, the DNA is TGCAGTAGCCAGAGCGGGGCCGAGCAGTACTTC.

The gene calls are TRBV5-4 and TRBJ2-3; D is uncertain. With 2 bases removed from V and 4 bases from J, the gap between germline ends came to 5 bases. The germline CDR1 and CDR2 sequences are SGHNT and YYREEE (reference sequence). The CDR3 is 12 residues long. The CDR3 DNA reads TGTGCCAGCAGCTTAATAGCAGATACGCAGTATTTT. This translates into CASSLIADTQYF.

This chain links TRBV19 with TRBJ1-1; possible D gene TRBD1, 5 bases. V was shortened by 7 bases and J by 7 bases, with 19 bases between the two germline ends. CDR3 length: 14 amino acids. Germline V gives CDR1 LNHDA, CDR2 SQIVND (reference sequence). The CDR3 nucleotides read TGTGCCAGTACGCCCCTAATGAAGCAGGGTGAAGCTTTCTTT. This encodes CASTPLMKQGEAFF.

This rearrangement joins TRBV7-9 to TRBJ2-4; tentatively, D is TRBD1 (5 bases). Trimming left V 0 bases short and J 12 bases short, with 15 bases between. The CDR3 sequence is 14 residues long. Germline lookup yields CDR1 SEHNR and CDR2 FQNEAQ (reference sequence). CDR3 nucleotide sequence: TGTGCCAGCAGCTTAGCCTGGAGTGGAGACAGTCAGTACTTC. Translation gives CASSLAWSGDSQYF.

The V call is TRBV6-1, the J call TRBJ2-7; TRBD1 is a possible D gene (6 bases). Trimming took off 2 bases at V and 7 bases at J, with 15 bases between the two ends. The germline V gene has CDR1 MNHNS and CDR2 SASEGT. This CDR3 comprises 14 residues. The CDR3 is CASSEFGRGREQYF. The CDR3 nucleotides read TGTGCCAGCAGTGAATTTGGCAGGGGTCGGGAGCAGTACTTC.

J is TRBJ2-7 and V is TRBV2, with D possibly matching TRBD2 (6 bases). The V end lost 3 bases, the J end lost 0 bases, and 9 bases lay between the germline ends. Germline V CDR1 and CDR2: SNHLY, FYNNEI. CDR3 length: 14 amino acids. Here the CDR3 reads CASSDSGISYEQYF. The CDR3 DNA reads as TGTGCCAGCAGTGATAGCGGAATCTCCTACGAGCAGTACTTC.

The chain is built from TRBV30 and TRBJ2-7; D gene unclear. Germline lookup yields CDR1 GTSNPN and CDR2 SVGIG (reference sequence). The length of the CDR3 is 14 residues. V was clipped by 0 bases and J by 5 bases, with 14 bases between them. CDR3 in DNA: TGTGCCTGGAGTGTACTGAAGCTTTCCAACGAGCAGTACTTC. It translates to CAWSVLKLSNEQYF.

The rearrangement joins TRBV18 to TRBJ2-5; 7 bases match TRBD2. This CDR3 has 16 residues. Germline V gives CDR1 KGHSH, CDR2 LQKENI. J lost 2 bases, V lost 2 bases, and 8 bases had no gene match. The CDR3 reads CASSPGQGGRQETQYF. CDR3 in DNA: TGTGCCAGCTCACCAGGCCAGGGAGGGAGGCAAGAGACCCAGTACTTC.

The V gene is TRBV11-2, the J gene TRBJ2-7, with 12 positions matching TRBD2. Germline V lookup: CDR1 SGHAT, CDR2 FQNNGV. Germline trimming cut 6 bases from V and 2 bases from J; bases unmatched to any gene: 5. The CDR3 is made up of 15 amino acids. The CDR3 region has the DNA TGTGCCAGCAGATCCCTAGCGGGGGGGCCCTACGAGCAGTACTTC. It codes for CASRSLAGGPYEQYF.

The CDR3 nucleotides are TGTGCCAGCAGCTTAGGCGGCGGAGGTGCGTTAAATGAGCAGTTCTTC. Amino acids: CASSLGGGGALNEQFF. The rearrangement joins TRBV7-9 to TRBJ2-1; maybe TRBD2 (5 bases). The CDR3 has 16 residues. V dropped 1 base and J dropped 7 bases, with 17 bases sitting between them. Germline V gene lookup returns CDR1 SEHNR and CDR2 FQNEAQ (reference sequence).

With regard to this clone: Sequence at one end of the junction differs from germline and may be a read error. The chain joins TRBV7-7 to TRBJ2-3, with TRBD2 matching 8 bases. The CDR3 extends over 15 amino acids. CDR1 SSHAT and CDR2 FNYEAQ come from the germline V gene (reference sequence). The CDR3 sequence: CASSESSGSTDTQYF. The CDR3 nucleotides are TGTGCTAGCAGCGAATCTAGCGGGAGCACAGATACGCAGTATTTT.